Shown below are 19 T cell receptor beta chains from a single sample sequenced in a study of cytomegalovirus exposure and HLA in healthy donors. The PCR made use of 60 Vbeta and 13 Jbeta primers. Measured with immunoSEQ multiplex PCR; TCRdb has only the in-frame clones, and not every one. Of about 130,000 clones listed, around 80% are singletons. Sequenced input: PBMCs. Receptors originate from a woman aged 25 to 45 in good health and CMV-seronegative.

CDR3 residues: CASSFARSFGGGEQFF. CDR3 DNA sequence: TGTGCCAGCAGCTTCGCGCGAAGTTTCGGGGGTGGTGAGCAGTTCTTC. This chain joins TRBV11-3 and TRBJ2-1, with D perhaps TRBD2 (6 bases). With 3 bases removed from V and 9 bases from J, the gap between germline ends came to 21 bases. The CDR3 totals 16 residues. Germline loops: CDR1 SGHNT, CDR2 YENEEA. The full variable domain, its missing parts supplied by reference TRBV11-3 and TRBJ2-1, is EAGVVQSPRYKIIEKKQPVAFWCNPISGHNTLYWYLQNLGQGPELLIRYENEEAVDDSQLPKDRFSAERLKGVDSTLKIQPAELGDSAVYLCASSFARSFGGGEQFFGPGTRLTVL.

This chain links TRBV9 with TRBJ1-1, with D maybe TRBD1 (6 bases). The CDR3 is 13 amino acids. The V end was cut by 7 bases, the J end by 0 bases, with 10 bases between. CDR1 and CDR2 (germline): SGDLS, YYNGEE. The CDR3 here is CASGRGLNTEAFF. In DNA form, the CDR3 reads TGTGCCAGCGGCAGGGGCTTGAACACTGAAGCTTTCTTT.

This clone was counted between two and nine times. The chain's CDR3 is CAWKSRGRDEQYF. The CDR3 DNA reads as TGTGCCTGGAAAAGTCGGGGGAGGGACGAGCAGTACTTC. The J gene is TRBJ2-7, the V gene TRBV30; 7 bases agree with TRBD2. Germline trimming cut 4 bases from V and 5 bases from J; bases unmatched to any gene: 8. CDR1 and CDR2 (germline): GTSNPN, SVGIG (reference sequence). This CDR3 has 13 amino acids. Based on the CDR3 plus reference TRBV30 and TRBJ2-7, the full variable domain is SQTIHQWPATLVQPVGSPLSLECTVEGTSNPNLYWYRQAAGRGLQLLFYSVGIGQISSEVPQNLSASRPQDRQFILSSKKLLLSDSGFYLCAWKSRGRDEQYFGPGTRLTVT.

V usage is TRBV4-2 and J usage is TRBJ2-2; tentatively, D is TRBD1 (6 bases). The CDR3 is 15 residues long. Trimming shortened V by 5 bases and J by 1 base, and 11 bases separated the two germline ends. Per germline, CDR1 LGHNA and CDR2 YNFKEQ. The CDR3 DNA follows: TGTGCCAGCAGCGCCAGGGACAAGAACACCGGGGAGCTGTTTTTT. As protein: CASSARDKNTGELFF.

In this sample, this clone turned up a few times. The V and J genes are TRBV2 and TRBJ1-5; D gene ambiguous. The V end lost 0 bases, the J end lost 4 bases, and 7 bases lay between the germline ends. Germline V gene data show CDR1 as SNHLY and CDR2 as FYNNEI. CDR3 length: 14 residues. The CDR3 DNA reads as TGTGCCAGCAGTGAAGCGGCTCCGAATCAGCCCCAGCATTTT. Protein product: CASSEAAPNQPQHF.

This clone was counted only a few times. V gene TRBV18 combines with J gene TRBJ1-3; 7 bases are shared with TRBD1. V shed 5 bases and J 5 bases; nucleotides not matched to a gene: 3. The CDR3 spans 13 residues. Germline V lookup: CDR1 KGHSH, CDR2 LQKENI. The CDR3 DNA sequence: TGTGCCAGCTCAAGGGACAGCCGAAACACCATATATTTT. Amino acids: CASSRDSRNTIYF. The complete variable domain, with remaining parts taken from reference TRBV18 and TRBJ1-3, reads NAGVMQNPRHLVRRRGQEARLRCSPMKGHSHVYWYRQLPEEGLKFMVYLQKENIIDESGMPKERFSAEFPKEGPSILRIQQVVRGDSAAYFCASSRDSRNTIYFGEGSWLTVV.

In its sample, this clone was seen a few times. The chain is built from TRBV19 and TRBJ2-7, with D perhaps matching TRBD2 (5 bases). This CDR3 contains 13 residues. Trimming took 1 base from V and 3 from J, leaving 7 bases between them. Per germline, CDR1 LNHDA and CDR2 SQIVND (reference sequence). CDR3 DNA sequence: TGTGCCAGTAGTATAGGAGAGGGCTACGAGCAGTACTTC. Protein: CASSIGEGYEQYF.

This clone was detected a few times. The V gene is TRBV10-2, the J gene TRBJ2-6; a possible D gene is TRBD1 (6 bases). Trimming stripped 10 bases from V and 0 bases from J, with 10 bases between. Germline values: CDR1 WSHSY, CDR2 SAAADI. The CDR3 is made up of 14 amino acids. In DNA, the CDR3 is TGCGCCACGGACAGCACCTCTGGGGCCAACGTCCTGACTTTC. It encodes CATDSTSGANVLTF.

This rearrangement joins TRBV2 to TRBJ1-3, with 9 bases that match TRBD1. J was trimmed by 0 bases and V by 7 bases; bases with no gene match: 4. The CDR3 totals 15 residues. The germline V gene has CDR1 SNHLY and CDR2 FYNNEI. This chain's CDR3 is CASKGQGSSGNTIYF. As DNA, the CDR3 is TGTGCCAGCAAAGGACAGGGGAGCTCTGGAAACACCATATATTTT.

This chain links TRBV5-1 with TRBJ1-4; TRBD1 matches at 7 bases. From germline, CDR1 is SGHRS and CDR2 YFSETQ. The CDR3 loop spans 15 amino acids. V gave up 4 bases and J gave up 6 bases; unmatched junction bases: 9. Here the CDR3 reads CASSATGVRYEKLFF. Written as DNA, the CDR3 is TGCGCCAGCAGCGCTACAGGGGTTCGGTATGAAAAACTGTTTTTT.

The J gene is TRBJ1-5, the V gene TRBV18, with 9 bases that match TRBD1. Germline loops: CDR1 KGHSH, CDR2 LQKENI. The CDR3 is 13 residues long. V lost 4 bases and J lost 5; bases outside the gene matches: 0. CDR3 in amino acids: CASSRQGDQPQHF. Here the CDR3 DNA reads TGTGCCAGCTCACGACAGGGGGATCAGCCCCAGCATTTT.

This chain joins TRBV15 and TRBJ1-3; 9 bases line up with TRBD1. Trimming took 1 base from V and 1 from J; bases not matched to a gene: 11. Germline CDR1 and CDR2: LNHNV and YYDKDF (reference sequence). The CDR3 extends over 19 amino acids. The CDR3 DNA reads TGTGCCACCAGCAGAGGAAGAGACAGGGGGTTTCGTTCTGGAAACACCATATATTTT. Residues: CATSRGRDRGFRSGNTIYF. Looking up the rest from reference TRBV15 and TRBJ1-3 gives the full variable domain: DAMVIQNPRYQVTQFGKPVTLSCSQTLNHNVMYWYQQKSSQAPKLLFHYYDKDFNNEADTPDNFQSRRPNTSFCFLDIRSPGLGDTAMYLCATSRGRDRGFRSGNTIYFGEGSWLTVV.

This chain uses TRBV14 with TRBJ2-7; 11 nucleotides line up with TRBD2. Per the germline V gene, CDR1 is SGHDN and CDR2 is FVKESK. With V trimmed by 2 bases and J by 3 bases, 3 bases remained unmatched. CDR3 length: 15 residues. This chain's CDR3 is CASSQTGTSGYEQYF. Here the CDR3 DNA reads TGTGCCAGCAGCCAAACCGGGACTAGCGGCTACGAGCAGTACTTC.

The rearrangement links TRBV5-1 to TRBJ1-2, with D possibly TRBD1 on 6 matching bases. The CDR3 loop spans 14 amino acids. In germline, CDR1 is SGHRS, CDR2 YFSETQ. V shed 2 bases and J shed 4 bases, with 12 bases lying between them. The CDR3, as DNA: TGCGCCAGCAGCTTTGAGGACAGACTCTATGGCTACACCTTC. It yields the protein CASSFEDRLYGYTF.

The chain recombines TRBV27 with TRBJ2-4; possible D gene TRBD2, 6 bases. There are 11 residues in the CDR3. V was trimmed by 4 bases and J by 8 bases, leaving 6 bases between them. Germline CDR1 is MNHEY and CDR2 is SMNVEV (reference sequence). The CDR3: CASSWGDIQYF. CDR3 nucleotides: TGTGCCAGCAGTTGGGGGGACATTCAGTACTTC.

This clone was counted once. The gene calls are TRBV5-4 and TRBJ2-7, with D possibly matching TRBD1 (6 bases). The V and J ends lost 2 bases and 3 bases respectively, with 21 bases between them. CDR1 SGHNT and CDR2 YYREEE come from the germline V gene (reference sequence). The CDR3 is 17 amino acids. CDR3 protein: CASSFNGYTGTHYEQYF. CDR3 DNA: TGTGCCAGCAGCTTTAACGGGTATACAGGGACCCACTACGAGCAGTACTTC. The full variable domain, its missing parts supplied by reference TRBV5-4 and TRBJ2-7, is ETGVTQSPTHLIKTRGQQVTLRCSSQSGHNTVSWYQQALGQGPQFIFQYYREEENGRGNFPPRFSGLQFPNYSSELNVNALELDDSALYLCASSFNGYTGTHYEQYFGPGTRLTVT.

J is TRBJ2-5 and V is TRBV5-1; TRBD1 matches at 11 bases. The J call could be wrong; TRBJ2-7 is a better fit for the DNA end. The CDR3 sequence is 14 residues long. Germline V CDR1 and CDR2: SGHRS, YFSETQ. In DNA, the CDR3 is TGCGCCAGCAGGGGACAGGGGGTCTCCTACGAGCAGTACTTC. This translates into CASRGQGVSYEQYF.

In its sample, this clone was seen once. The chain has TRBV7-9 and TRBJ2-6; D is perhaps TRBD1 (5 bases). Trimming stripped 2 bases from V and 4 bases from J, with 12 bases between. From germline, CDR1 is SEHNR and CDR2 FQNEAQ (reference sequence). The CDR3 has 16 amino acids. Here the CDR3 reads CASSLSGATGANVLTF. Written as DNA, the CDR3 is TGTGCCAGCAGCTTATCTGGGGCTACCGGGGCCAACGTCCTGACTTTC. The whole variable domain, filled in from reference TRBV7-9 and TRBJ2-6, reads DTGVSQNPRHKITKRGQNVTFRCDPISEHNRLYWYRQTLGQGPEFLTYFQNEAQLEKSRLLSDRFSAERPKGSFSTLEIQRTEQGDSAMYLCASSLSGATGANVLTFGAGSRLTVL.

The rearrangement joins TRBV29-1 to TRBJ1-1; D is undetermined. Trimming removed 1 base from V and 4 bases from J, with 13 bases in between. Germline assignment: CDR1 SQVTM and CDR2 ANQGSEA. The CDR3 sequence is 14 residues long. The CDR3 DNA sequence: TGCAGCGTTGAAGGGGAGCTCGGGGTCACTGAAGCTTTCTTT. Its protein product is CSVEGELGVTEAFF.